A single sample is the source of the 5 T cell receptor beta chains below, sequenced in a study of T cell repertoires in cytomegalovirus infection. TCRdb reprocessed the reads via MiXCR and lists one record per CDR3 protein. This sample yields some 480,000 distinct CDR3 sequences, of which roughly 34% are seen a single time; roughly 16% belongs to the top ten. Their antigen targets remain unknown. The sequences come from cultured PBMCs, collected from culture after CMV antigen stimulation. The source of these receptors is a human donor in good health (CMV status not recorded). Some clones in this sample may be carry-over from other donors' samples.

A single count supports this clonotype. Since a much larger clone is just one base distant, this may be a read error. This CDR3 fails to terminate in the conserved phenylalanine or tryptophan, so it likely reflects a read error. The DNA for the CDR3 is TGTGCCAGCAGCATCGGACAGGGGGCAGGCTATGGCTACACCTCC. As protein: CASSIGQGAGYGYTS. The V and J genes are TRBV7-2 and TRBJ1-2; TRBD1 matches 11 bases. This CDR3 is 15 amino acids long. The germline gives CDR1 SGHTA, CDR2 FQGNSA. J was trimmed by 4 bases and V by 5 bases; bases with no gene match: 6.

J is TRBJ2-5 and V is TRBV12-3 or TRBV12-4; 7 positions agree with TRBD2. The V segment lost 1 base and the J segment 1 base; nucleotides outside the gene matches: 9. The CDR3 has 17 amino acids. This CDR3 reads CASSLVAGVAFQETQYF. Here the CDR3 DNA reads TGTGCCAGCAGTTTAGTGGCGGGAGTCGCTTTCCAAGAGACCCAGTACTTC.

The chain is built from TRBV12-3 or TRBV12-4 and TRBJ1-2; 12 nucleotides line up with TRBD1. Unmatched junction bases numbered 8, after V lost 4 bases and J lost 8 bases. CDR3 length: 15 amino acids. CDR3 bases: TGTGCCAGCAGTTGGGACAGGGGGCGCGCGGACGGCTACACCTTC. It yields the protein CASSWDRGRADGYTF.

This clonotype has a handful of counts. V usage is TRBV7-2 and J usage is TRBJ2-5; tentative D call: TRBD1 (5 bases). The CDR3 has 15 amino acids. The germline V gene encodes CDR1 SGHTA and CDR2 FQGNSA. V shed 1 base and J shed 5 bases, with 14 bases lying between them. The CDR3 DNA reads TGTGCCAGCAGCTTAGTACCTCAGGGCCGGGAGACCCAGTACTTC. It specifies CASSLVPQGRETQYF.

Only a few counts were recorded for this clonotype. The V gene is TRBV4-1, the J gene TRBJ2-3; D might be TRBD1 or TRBD2, each matching 6 bases. The CDR3 covers 16 residues. CDR1 and CDR2 from the germline V gene are MGHRA and YSYEKL. V was cut by 4 bases and J by 0 bases, with 14 bases left in between. The CDR3 DNA reads as TGCGCCAGCAGCCCGATAGGGGGGACCAGCACAGATACGCAGTATTTT. Protein product: CASSPIGGTSTDTQYF.